Listed below are T cell receptor beta chains from one sample, sequenced in a study of OX40 agonist ivuxolimab in advanced cancers. Some clones are missing from TCRdb's copy, which holds only in-frame ones; the method was immunoSEQ multiplex PCR. The data show 150,000 to 170,000 clones, 90% to 95% seen once. This sample comprised CD4+ or CD8+ T cells sorted from blood, obtained in a trial of the OX40 agonist ivuxolimab. These receptor sequences come from an adult with an advanced solid tumor such as melanoma, head and neck, liver or kidney cancer. Each CDR3 is given with its conserved first and last residue. The order of the fields is clone size, V gene, J gene, D gene, CDR3 protein, CDR3 DNA. A D gene is named only where the DNA matches it firmly. Size is omitted from some rows. Given values are once, few, many or a class for expanded clones.

clone_size: -; v_call: TRBV7-2; j_call: TRBJ2-5; d_call: -; cdr3_aa: CASSLVPLAIGETQYF; cdr3_nt: TGTGCCAGCAGCTTAGTCCCACTAGCTATTGGAGAGACCCAGTACTTC
clone_size: -; v_call: TRBV6-5; j_call: TRBJ2-3; d_call: -; cdr3_aa: CASSRTATSTDTQYF; cdr3_nt: TGTGCCAGCAGTAGGACTGCCACTAGCACAGATACGCAGTATTTT
clone_size: -; v_call: TRBV28; j_call: TRBJ1-1; d_call: -; cdr3_aa: CASSFRGGSVTEAFF; cdr3_nt: TGTGCCAGCAGTTTCCGGGGGGGCTCGGTCACTGAAGCTTTCTTT
clone_size: once; v_call: TRBV19; j_call: TRBJ2-3; d_call: TRBD2; cdr3_aa: CASTKFRKLAGEMDTQYF; cdr3_nt: TGTGCCAGTACCAAATTTAGAAAGCTAGCGGGAGAAATGGATACGCAGTATTTT
clone_size: once; v_call: TRBV7-2; j_call: TRBJ2-1; d_call: -; cdr3_aa: CASSLAGGTYNEQFF; cdr3_nt: TGTGCCAGCAGCTTAGCGGGGGGCACCTACAATGAGCAGTTCTTC
clone_size: -; v_call: TRBV5-6; j_call: TRBJ2-7; d_call: -; cdr3_aa: CASSLWGGDYEQYF; cdr3_nt: TGTGCCAGCAGCTTGTGGGGCGGAGACTACGAGCAGTACTTC
clone_size: -; v_call: TRBV5-1; j_call: TRBJ2-7; d_call: TRBD1; cdr3_aa: CASSPRGTGWDSYEQYF; cdr3_nt: TGCGCCAGCAGCCCCCGCGGGACAGGCTGGGACTCCTACGAGCAGTACTTC
clone_size: -; v_call: TRBV5-6; j_call: TRBJ2-7; d_call: TRBD1; cdr3_aa: CASSPGQGSYEQYF; cdr3_nt: TGTGCCAGCAGCCCGGGACAGGGCTCCTACGAGCAGTACTTC
clone_size: -; v_call: TRBV28; j_call: TRBJ1-2; d_call: TRBD1; cdr3_aa: CAILSGQLNYGYTF; cdr3_nt: TGTGCCATCCTTTCGGGACAGCTCAACTATGGCTACACCTTC
clone_size: -; v_call: TRBV6-5; j_call: TRBJ1-6; d_call: -; cdr3_aa: CASSYSDNRFSPLHF; cdr3_nt: TGTGCCAGCAGTTACTCGGACAATCGTTTCTCACCCCTCCACTTT
clone_size: few; v_call: TRBV10-1; j_call: TRBJ2-1; d_call: -; cdr3_aa: CASSERQGGYNEQFF; cdr3_nt: TGCGCCAGCAGTGAGAGGCAGGGGGGCTACAATGAGCAGTTCTTC
clone_size: -; v_call: TRBV9; j_call: TRBJ2-5; d_call: TRBD2; cdr3_aa: CASSVGVGLAGALQETQYF; cdr3_nt: TGTGCCAGCAGCGTAGGAGTGGGACTAGCGGGAGCATTACAAGAGACCCAGTACTTC
clone_size: once; v_call: TRBV18; j_call: TRBJ1-6; d_call: TRBD1; cdr3_aa: CASSPIQGALANSPLHF; cdr3_nt: TGTGCCAGCTCCCCGATACAGGGGGCCCTTGCGAATTCACCCCTCCACTTT
clone_size: once; v_call: TRBV11-2; j_call: TRBJ2-7; d_call: -; cdr3_aa: CASSLDRPSSYEQYF; cdr3_nt: TGTGCCAGCAGCTTAGACAGACCAAGCTCCTACGAGCAGTACTTC
clone_size: -; v_call: TRBV7-9; j_call: TRBJ2-2; d_call: -; cdr3_aa: CASSSFRIANTGELFF; cdr3_nt: TGTGCCAGCAGCTCCTTTCGCATCGCGAACACCGGGGAGCTGTTTTTT
clone_size: -; v_call: TRBV4-3; j_call: TRBJ1-5; d_call: -; cdr3_aa: CASSQDQGRNQPQHF; cdr3_nt: TGCGCCAGCAGCCAAGATCAGGGGCGCAATCAGCCCCAGCATTTT
clone_size: -; v_call: TRBV11-2; j_call: TRBJ1-2; d_call: TRBD1; cdr3_aa: CASSLEPPGQGAFGYTF; cdr3_nt: TGTGCCAGCAGCTTAGAGCCTCCGGGACAGGGGGCTTTTGGCTACACCTTC
clone_size: -; v_call: TRBV5-6; j_call: TRBJ2-7; d_call: TRBD2; cdr3_aa: CASSLVLADEQYF; cdr3_nt: TGTGCCAGCAGCTTGGTCCTAGCGGACGAGCAGTACTTC
clone_size: -; v_call: TRBV9; j_call: TRBJ2-5; d_call: -; cdr3_aa: CASSVVPGTQETQYF; cdr3_nt: TGTGCCAGCAGCGTCGTTCCGGGGACGCAAGAGACCCAGTACTTC
clone_size: -; v_call: TRBV9; j_call: TRBJ1-4; d_call: -; cdr3_aa: CASSSGNPGGEKLFF; cdr3_nt: TGTGCCAGCAGCTCCGGGAACCCGGGAGGCGAAAAACTGTTTTTT
clone_size: once; v_call: TRBV5-5; j_call: TRBJ1-4; d_call: TRBD1; cdr3_aa: CASSPGQGREKLFF; cdr3_nt: TGTGCCAGCAGCCCTGGACAGGGACGCGAAAAACTGTTTTTT
clone_size: -; v_call: TRBV18; j_call: TRBJ1-3; d_call: -; cdr3_aa: CASSPWDGTSGNTIYF; cdr3_nt: TGTGCCAGCTCACCATGGGACGGAACCTCTGGAAACACCATATATTTT
clone_size: -; v_call: TRBV27; j_call: TRBJ1-1; d_call: -; cdr3_aa: CASSLGTRNTEAFF; cdr3_nt: TGTGCCAGCAGTTTAGGGACCCGGAACACTGAAGCTTTCTTT
clone_size: once; v_call: TRBV7-2; j_call: TRBJ1-3; d_call: -; cdr3_aa: CASSLVFWDAQVSGNTIYF; cdr3_nt: TGTGCCAGCAGCTTAGTTTTCTGGGACGCCCAGGTCTCTGGAAACACCATATATTTT
clone_size: -; v_call: TRBV11-3; j_call: TRBJ2-5; d_call: -; cdr3_aa: CASSLMPGGRQETQYF; cdr3_nt: TGTGCCAGCAGCTTAATGCCCGGGGGCAGGCAAGAGACCCAGTACTTC
clone_size: -; v_call: TRBV28; j_call: TRBJ2-1; d_call: -; cdr3_aa: CASLEGRFLNEQFF; cdr3_nt: TGTGCCAGCCTCGAGGGGAGGTTCCTCAATGAGCAGTTCTTC
clone_size: -; v_call: TRBV27; j_call: TRBJ2-7; d_call: -; cdr3_aa: CASRSPSWGEQYF; cdr3_nt: TGTGCCAGCAGGAGCCCCTCATGGGGGGAGCAGTACTTC
clone_size: -; v_call: TRBV5-1; j_call: TRBJ1-1; d_call: -; cdr3_aa: CASGQTNTEAFF; cdr3_nt: TGCGCCAGCGGACAGACGAACACTGAAGCTTTCTTT
clone_size: -; v_call: TRBV10-1; j_call: TRBJ2-1; d_call: TRBD2; cdr3_aa: CASSALAGGSREQFF; cdr3_nt: TGCGCCAGCAGTGCTCTAGCGGGGGGATCTAGGGAGCAGTTCTTC
clone_size: -; v_call: TRBV7-2; j_call: TRBJ2-6; d_call: -; cdr3_aa: CASSVQGSGANVLTF; cdr3_nt: TGTGCCAGCAGCGTACAGGGCTCTGGGGCCAACGTCCTGACTTTC
clone_size: once; v_call: TRBV5-1; j_call: TRBJ1-1; d_call: -; cdr3_aa: CASSLHTGYTEAFF; cdr3_nt: TGCGCCAGCAGCCTGCATACTGGCTACACTGAAGCTTTCTTT
clone_size: -; v_call: TRBV5-1; j_call: TRBJ2-3; d_call: -; cdr3_aa: CASSLGATGDTQYF; cdr3_nt: TGCGCCAGCAGCTTGGGGGCGACAGGAGATACGCAGTATTTT
clone_size: -; v_call: TRBV18; j_call: TRBJ1-1; d_call: -; cdr3_aa: CASSPRWGGEGNTEAFF; cdr3_nt: TGTGCCAGCTCACCACGGTGGGGGGGCGAGGGGAACACTGAAGCTTTCTTT
clone_size: -; v_call: TRBV11-2; j_call: TRBJ2-5; d_call: -; cdr3_aa: CASSLEGRGTQYF; cdr3_nt: TGTGCCAGCAGCTTAGAAGGCCGGGGGACCCAGTACTTC
clone_size: once; v_call: TRBV2; j_call: TRBJ2-5; d_call: -; cdr3_aa: CAIRVLVDQETQYF; cdr3_nt: TGTGCCATCAGGGTATTAGTAGACCAAGAGACCCAGTACTTC
clone_size: -; v_call: TRBV18; j_call: TRBJ1-1; d_call: -; cdr3_aa: CASSPPSGGANTEAFF; cdr3_nt: TGTGCCAGCTCACCACCGTCGGGGGGGGCCAACACTGAAGCTTTCTTT